These 7 T cell receptor beta chains share one sample of origin, sequenced in a study of CD8 T cells in Susac syndrome. Reverse transcription of roughly 0.5 to 1 ug RNA was carried out with random hexamers. TCRdb reprocessed the immunoSEQ multiplex PCR reads via MiXCR and lists one record per CDR3 protein. The sample yields 150,000 to 200,000 distinct CDR3 sequences, about 93% seen once. Sequencing was performed on CD4+ T cells from PBMCs. The receptor source for this set is a human donor in good health.

This chain links TRBV9 with TRBJ1-5, with TRBD1 identical over 7 bases. Germline trimming cut 4 bases from V and 2 bases from J; bases unmatched to any gene: 6. There are 15 residues in the CDR3. The V gene's germline CDR1 is SGDLS and CDR2 YYNGEE. The CDR3 region has the DNA TGTGCCAGCAGCCAGGGACAGAGGGGCAATCAGCCCCAGCATTTT. The encoded protein is CASSQGQRGNQPQHF.

The chain links TRBV12-3 or TRBV12-4 to TRBJ1-1; D uncertain. The CDR3 spans 14 residues. Trimming pared 0 bases from V and 1 base from J, leaving 6 bases between. CDR3 sequence reads: CASSLALANTEAFF. The CDR3 DNA is TGTGCCAGCAGTTTAGCGCTAGCGAACACTGAAGCTTTCTTT.

The chain uses TRBV4-1 and TRBJ1-1; D possibly corresponds to TRBD1 (5 bases). Looked up from germline, CDR1 is MGHRA and CDR2 is YSYEKL. The CDR3 is 14 residues long. The V end was cut by 1 base, the J end by 4 bases, with 10 bases between. Written as DNA, the CDR3 is TGCGCCAGCAGCCAAGTAGGGGACCTCACTGAAGCTTTCTTT. Amino acids: CASSQVGDLTEAFF.

V is TRBV6-5 and J is TRBJ1-1, with D unresolved. Germline V gene lookup returns CDR1 MNHEY and CDR2 SVGAGI. The CDR3 covers 14 residues. V lost 2 bases and J 0 bases, leaving 7 bases between the germline ends. The CDR3 region is CASSYGRVNTEAFF. The CDR3 coding sequence is TGTGCCAGCAGTTACGGACGTGTGAACACTGAAGCTTTCTTT.

V gene TRBV12-3 or TRBV12-4 combines with J gene TRBJ1-2; D remains unclear. This CDR3 is 14 amino acids long. Trimming left V 1 base short and J 5 bases short, with 11 bases between. The CDR3 DNA reads TGTGCCAGCAGTTTAGAGGGTGAAGTTTATGGCTACACCTTC. Residues: CASSLEGEVYGYTF.

The chain's CDR3 is CASSFTLGGDTEAFF. CDR3 in DNA: TGTGCCAGCAGTTTTACTCTGGGAGGTGACACTGAAGCTTTCTTT. V usage is TRBV27 and J usage is TRBJ1-1; D unclear. CDR3 size: 15 residues. Per germline, CDR1 MNHEY and CDR2 SMNVEV (reference sequence). Trimming took off 3 bases at V and 3 bases at J, with 14 bases between the two ends.

The CDR3 reads CASSYSGTGNTYVKLFF. The CDR3 nucleotides are TGTGCCAGCAGTTACTCAGGGACAGGGAACACTTACGTAAAACTGTTTTTT. V is TRBV6-5 and J is TRBJ1-4, with 9 bases fitting TRBD1. With 0 bases clipped from V and 10 bases from J, the junction kept 12 bases outside the gene matches. The V gene's germline CDR1 is MNHEY and CDR2 SVGAGI. The CDR3 extends over 17 amino acids.